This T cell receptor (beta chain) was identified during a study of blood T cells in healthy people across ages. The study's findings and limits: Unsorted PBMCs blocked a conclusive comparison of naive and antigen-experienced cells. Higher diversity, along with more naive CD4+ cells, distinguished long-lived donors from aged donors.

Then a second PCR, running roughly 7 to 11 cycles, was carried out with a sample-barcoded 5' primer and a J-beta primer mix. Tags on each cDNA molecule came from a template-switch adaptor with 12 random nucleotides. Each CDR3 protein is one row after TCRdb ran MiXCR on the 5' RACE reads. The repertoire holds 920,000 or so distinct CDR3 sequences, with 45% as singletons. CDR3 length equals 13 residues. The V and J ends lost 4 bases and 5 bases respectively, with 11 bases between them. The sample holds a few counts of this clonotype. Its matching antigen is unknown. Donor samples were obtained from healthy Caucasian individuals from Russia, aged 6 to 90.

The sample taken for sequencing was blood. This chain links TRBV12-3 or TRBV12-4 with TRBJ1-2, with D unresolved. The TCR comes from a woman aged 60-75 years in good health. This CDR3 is CASSSLGPYGYTF. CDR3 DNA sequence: TGTGCCAGCAGTTCCCTCGGCCCATATGGCTACACCTTC.